This TCR beta chain was captured in a study of tumor-infiltrating lymphocytes in oesophageal squamous cell carcinoma. The length of the CDR3 is 12 residues. Germline-derived CDR1 and CDR2 are SGHTS and YDEGEE. V lost 4 bases, J lost 8 bases, and 9 bases lay in between. This clonotype was seen at least ten times. TCRdb redid the calling of the PCR reads with MiXCR, one entry per CDR3 protein. The repertoire consists of some 22,000 distinct CDR3 sequences, with 35% to 40% occurring once and the leading ten covering around 10%. The V and J genes are TRBV5-8 and TRBJ1-4, with D uncertain. The origin of this receptor is a male donor with esophageal squamous cell carcinoma. Sequenced input: esophageal tumor tissue. This CDR3 is CASSKASEKLFF. The DNA of the CDR3 is TGTGCCAGCAGCAAGGCCAGCGAAAAACTGTTTTTT.